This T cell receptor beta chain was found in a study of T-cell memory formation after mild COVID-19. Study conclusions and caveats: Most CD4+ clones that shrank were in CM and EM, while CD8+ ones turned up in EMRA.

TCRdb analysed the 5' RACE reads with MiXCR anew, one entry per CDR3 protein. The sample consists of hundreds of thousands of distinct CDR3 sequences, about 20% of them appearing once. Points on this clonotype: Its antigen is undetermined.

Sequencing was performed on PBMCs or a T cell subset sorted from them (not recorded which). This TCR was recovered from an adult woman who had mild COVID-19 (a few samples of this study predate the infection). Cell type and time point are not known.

The CDR3 DNA is TGTGCCAGCAGCTTTCAGGACGCTGAAGCTTTCTTT. Its translation: CASSFQDAEAFF. V gene TRBV7-9 combines with J gene TRBJ1-1; D gene ambiguous. The CDR3 has 12 residues. Germline values: CDR1 SEHNR, CDR2 FQNEAQ (reference sequence). Trimming took off 3 bases at V and 6 bases at J, with 8 bases between the two ends.